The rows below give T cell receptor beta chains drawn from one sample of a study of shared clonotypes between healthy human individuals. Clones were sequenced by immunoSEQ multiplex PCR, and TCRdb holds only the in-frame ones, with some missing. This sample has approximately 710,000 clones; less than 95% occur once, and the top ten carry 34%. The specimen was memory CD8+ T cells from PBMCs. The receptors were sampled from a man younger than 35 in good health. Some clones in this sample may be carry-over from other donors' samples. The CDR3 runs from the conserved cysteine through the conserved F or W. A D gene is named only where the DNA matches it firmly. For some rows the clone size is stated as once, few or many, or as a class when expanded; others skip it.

CDR3aa: CASSEFTKAALAFF
CDR3nt: TGTGCCAGCAGTGAATTCACGAAGGCGGCTCTCGCTTTCTTT
abundance: .
v_gene: TRBV6-1
j_gene: TRBJ1-1
d_gene: .

CDR3aa: CASSPRPRGIYNEQFF
CDR3nt: TGTGCCAGCAGCCCCCGGCCCAGGGGGATATACAATGAGCAGTTCTTC
abundance: .
v_gene: TRBV7-9
j_gene: TRBJ2-1
d_gene: TRBD1

CDR3aa: CASSLPPRTGRQETQYF
CDR3nt: TGTGCCAGCAGCTTACCTCCAAGGACAGGGAGGCAAGAGACCCAGTACTTC
abundance: .
v_gene: TRBV7-9
j_gene: TRBJ2-5
d_gene: TRBD1

CDR3aa: CASSATLDAEQYF
CDR3nt: TGTGCCAGCAGCGCCACGCTAGATGCCGAGCAGTACTTC
abundance: .
v_gene: TRBV9
j_gene: TRBJ2-7
d_gene: .

CDR3aa: CASSPRDPRGSYNEQFF
CDR3nt: TGTGCCAGCAGTCCTAGGGACCCCCGAGGATCCTACAATGAGCAGTTCTTC
abundance: .
v_gene: TRBV27
j_gene: TRBJ2-1
d_gene: .

CDR3aa: CASSLFGLAGDNEQFF
CDR3nt: TGTGCCAGCAGTTTATTCGGACTAGCGGGTGATAATGAGCAGTTCTTC
abundance: .
v_gene: TRBV28
j_gene: TRBJ2-1
d_gene: TRBD2

CDR3aa: CASSTHRGRGTEAFF
CDR3nt: TGTGCCAGTAGTACCCACAGGGGACGTGGCACTGAAGCTTTCTTT
abundance: .
v_gene: TRBV19
j_gene: TRBJ1-1
d_gene: TRBD1

CDR3aa: CAISDPTGEGTGEAFF
CDR3nt: TGTGCCATCAGTGACCCGACAGGGGAGGGGACCGGTGAAGCTTTCTTT
abundance: once
v_gene: TRBV10-3
j_gene: TRBJ1-1
d_gene: TRBD1

CDR3aa: CASSPRTGHYEQYF
CDR3nt: TGTGCCAGCAGTCCTCGGACAGGCCACTACGAGCAGTACTTC
abundance: .
v_gene: TRBV27
j_gene: TRBJ2-7
d_gene: TRBD1

CDR3aa: CASSLRAGFGYNEQFF
CDR3nt: TGTGCCAGCAGCTTGAGGGCAGGGTTTGGGTACAATGAGCAGTTCTTC
abundance: .
v_gene: TRBV5-8
j_gene: TRBJ2-1
d_gene: .

CDR3aa: CASSLGRKEQYF
CDR3nt: TGTGCCAGCAGCTTGGGTCGGAAGGAGCAGTACTTC
abundance: .
v_gene: TRBV5-6
j_gene: TRBJ2-5
d_gene: .

CDR3aa: CATSRGGGSGETQYF
CDR3nt: TGTGCCACCAGCAGAGGTGGGGGGAGCGGAGAGACCCAGTACTTC
abundance: .
v_gene: TRBV15
j_gene: TRBJ2-5
d_gene: .

CDR3aa: CASSLTGQGGETQYF
CDR3nt: TGTGCCAGCAGCTTAACGGGACAGGGTGGAGAGACCCAGTACTTC
abundance: .
v_gene: TRBV7-3
j_gene: TRBJ2-5
d_gene: TRBD1

CDR3aa: CASSPRTDRNYGYTF
CDR3nt: TGTGCCAGCTCACCACGGACTGACAGGAACTATGGCTACACCTTC
abundance: .
v_gene: TRBV18
j_gene: TRBJ1-2
d_gene: .

CDR3aa: CASTRRQTQYF
CDR3nt: TGTGCCAGCACCCGGAGACAGACCCAGTACTTC
abundance: .
v_gene: TRBV25-1
j_gene: TRBJ2-5
d_gene: .

CDR3aa: CASSTPGQTLSGANVLTF
CDR3nt: TGCGCCAGCAGCACCCCGGGGCAGACGTTATCTGGGGCCAACGTCCTGACTTTC
abundance: .
v_gene: TRBV5-1
j_gene: TRBJ2-6
d_gene: .

CDR3aa: CASSFDGQGTEAFF
CDR3nt: TGCGCCAGCAGCTTTGATGGTCAGGGAACAGAAGCTTTCTTT
abundance: .
v_gene: TRBV5-1
j_gene: TRBJ1-1
d_gene: .

CDR3aa: CASSFLPGQRSNQPQHF
CDR3nt: TGTGCCAGCAGTTTCCTACCGGGACAGCGTAGCAATCAGCCCCAGCATTTT
abundance: once
v_gene: TRBV28
j_gene: TRBJ1-5
d_gene: TRBD1

CDR3aa: CATTPWEGNQETQYF
CDR3nt: TGTGCCACCACACCTTGGGAGGGGAACCAAGAGACCCAGTACTTC
abundance: few
v_gene: TRBV6-6
j_gene: TRBJ2-5
d_gene: TRBD2

CDR3aa: CASSLQGTYGYTF
CDR3nt: TGTGCCAGCAGCTTACAGGGGACCTATGGCTACACCTTC
abundance: .
v_gene: TRBV5-6
j_gene: TRBJ1-2
d_gene: TRBD1

CDR3aa: CASSDWTSGNYNEQFF
CDR3nt: TGTGCCAGCAGCGATTGGACTAGCGGGAACTACAATGAGCAGTTCTTC
abundance: .
v_gene: TRBV27
j_gene: TRBJ2-1
d_gene: TRBD2

CDR3aa: CASSLSGARNQPQHF
CDR3nt: TGTGCCAGCAGCTTATCAGGGGCTCGCAATCAGCCCCAGCATTTT
abundance: few
v_gene: TRBV7-9
j_gene: TRBJ1-5
d_gene: .

CDR3aa: CASSIDLGEAGELFF
CDR3nt: TGTGCCAGTAGTATCGATTTAGGGGAGGCCGGGGAGCTGTTTTTT
abundance: .
v_gene: TRBV19
j_gene: TRBJ2-2
d_gene: .

CDR3aa: CASSLESLWGDEQYF
CDR3nt: TGCGCCAGCAGCTTGGAGAGCCTTTGGGGGGACGAGCAGTACTTC
abundance: .
v_gene: TRBV5-1
j_gene: TRBJ2-7
d_gene: .

CDR3aa: CASNPGSLNQPQHF
CDR3nt: TGTGCCAGTAACCCCGGGTCTCTAAATCAGCCCCAGCATTTT
abundance: .
v_gene: TRBV19
j_gene: TRBJ1-5
d_gene: .

CDR3aa: CASSPRLAGAGELFF
CDR3nt: TGTGCCAGCAGCCCACGACTAGCGGGAGCTGGGGAGCTGTTTTTT
abundance: few
v_gene: TRBV5-4
j_gene: TRBJ2-2
d_gene: TRBD2

CDR3aa: CASSLGDLREPQHF
CDR3nt: TGTGCCAGCAGCTTAGGAGACCTTCGGGAGCCCCAGCATTTT
abundance: .
v_gene: TRBV7-6
j_gene: TRBJ1-5
d_gene: .

CDR3aa: CASSLGTSGRSYEQYF
CDR3nt: TGTGCCAGCAGTTTAGGGACTAGCGGGCGATCCTACGAGCAGTACTTC
abundance: .
v_gene: TRBV28
j_gene: TRBJ2-7
d_gene: TRBD2

CDR3aa: CASSLDVRGPTGELFF
CDR3nt: TGTGCCAGCAGTTTAGATGTCCGGGGACCCACCGGGGAGCTGTTTTTT
abundance: .
v_gene: TRBV27
j_gene: TRBJ2-2
d_gene: .